The sample holds a few counts of the clone carrying this T cell receptor (beta chain). Its specificity is unknown. These data are taken from a study of blood T cells in healthy people across ages. Points from the study as a whole: Long-lived donors exceeded aged donors in naive CD4+ cells and diversity. Estimated diversity across one million T cells was deemed an underestimate. TCR beta diversity, measured per million T cells, fell in a roughly linear way with age.

The germline V and J ends were trimmed by 7 bases and 7 bases, with 12 bases remaining between them. CDR1 is SGDLS, CDR2 YYNGEE, per germline. CDR3 length: 12 residues. A J-beta primer mix and a sample-barcoded 5' primer were used in a second PCR of about 6 to 12 cycles. Every single cDNA molecule received a tag from a template-switch adaptor with 12 random nucleotides. MiXCR, run by TCRdb on the 5' RACE reads, gives a single entry per CDR3 protein. The table has roughly 720,000 distinct CDR3 sequences, about 55% seen once. The sequencing input was blood. The chain uses TRBV9 and TRBJ2-1, with D unresolved. This receptor was identified in a man older than 75 in good health. The CDR3 DNA follows: TGTGCCAGCCGGGCTCTGGGGAATGAGCAGTTCTTC. Amino acid sequence: CASRALGNEQFF.